The 17 T cell receptor beta chains presented below share a single source sample, sequenced in a study of cytomegalovirus exposure and HLA in healthy donors. PCR employed 60 Vbeta and 13 Jbeta primers. The protocol was immunoSEQ multiplex PCR, while the TCRdb copy is restricted to in-frame clones and leaves out a portion. The data show approximately 68,000 clones, with around 75% seen just once and around 7% held by the top ten. Sequenced: PBMCs. The origin of the receptors is a woman aged 30 to 39 in good health and CMV-seropositive.

V is TRBV11-2 and J is TRBJ2-7, with TRBD2 matching 10 bases. This CDR3 has 15 residues. The ends lost 1 base at V and 2 bases at J; junction bases unmatched: 2. CDR1 and CDR2 (germline): SGHAT, FQNNGV. Here the CDR3 DNA reads TGTGCCAGCAGCTTAGCAGGGACTAGCGCCTACGAGCAGTACTTC. The encoded protein is CASSLAGTSAYEQYF.

The genes are TRBV15 and TRBJ2-1; 8 bases align to TRBD2. Per germline, CDR1 LNHNV and CDR2 YYDKDF (reference sequence). Germline trimming cut 4 bases from V and 5 bases from J; bases unmatched to any gene: 16. This CDR3 region has 18 residues. In DNA form, the CDR3 reads TGTGCCACCAGCACCCCTGGGGTAGCGGGACCGCTTCACAATGAGCAGTTCTTC. This translates into CATSTPGVAGPLHNEQFF.

The V gene is TRBV13, the J gene TRBJ1-1; the D is unclear. CDR3 size: 16 residues. V lost 3 bases and J lost 4, with 18 bases in between. Germline V gene lookup returns CDR1 PRHDT and CDR2 FYEKMQ (reference sequence). CDR3 residues: CASSLAPWGGSTEAFF. Here the CDR3 DNA reads TGTGCCAGCAGCTTGGCCCCGTGGGGAGGGAGCACTGAAGCTTTCTTT.

This clone appeared once. The chain couples TRBV29-1 to TRBJ1-2, with 8 bases aligning to TRBD1. V lost 6 bases and J lost 4; bases outside the gene matches: 4. There are 12 residues in the CDR3. Germline CDR1 reads SQVTM; CDR2 reads ANQGSEA. The CDR3 nucleotides read TGCAGCGTCACAGGGGGTACCTATGGCTACACCTTC. This encodes CSVTGGTYGYTF. Together with reference TRBV29-1 and TRBJ1-2, the CDR3 gives the full variable domain: SAVISQKPSRDICQRGTSLTIQCQVDSQVTMMFWYRQQPGQSLTLIATANQGSEATYESGFVIDKFPISRPNLTFSTLTVSNMSPEDSSIYLCSVTGGTYGYTFGSGTRLTVV.

The rearrangement links TRBV5-1 to TRBJ2-1; 9 nucleotides agree with TRBD2. This CDR3 spans 16 amino acids. Trimming removed 4 bases from V and 6 bases from J; junction bases left unmatched: 11. The germline V gene has CDR1 SGHRS and CDR2 YFSETQ. CDR3 coding DNA: TGCGCCAGCAGCCCAGGGACTAGCTGGGGGGTCAATGAGCAGTTCTTC. It codes for CASSPGTSWGVNEQFF.

The rearrangement uses TRBV7-9 and TRBJ1-5, with a weak D call TRBD1 (5 bases). Germline V gene data show CDR1 as SEHNR and CDR2 as FQNEAQ (reference sequence). The CDR3 is made up of 16 amino acids. Trimming removed 4 bases at V and 2 bases at J, with 15 bases between. The CDR3 reads CASSSGGSGGNQPQHF. CDR3 bases: TGTGCCAGCAGCTCCGGGGGAAGCGGGGGCAATCAGCCCCAGCATTTT.

V usage is TRBV28 and J usage is TRBJ1-4, with D unresolved. Trimming cost V 4 bases and J 8 bases, with 11 bases left between them. Germline V gives CDR1 MDHEN, CDR2 SYDVKM. The CDR3 runs 13 residues. This CDR3 reads CASSWPPSEKLFF. CDR3 in DNA: TGTGCCAGCAGTTGGCCACCATCCGAAAAACTGTTTTTT.

The CDR3 sequence: CASSDFWDRGENEQFF. The CDR3 nucleotides are TGTGCCAGCAGTGATTTCTGGGACAGGGGTGAAAATGAGCAGTTCTTC. V and J are TRBV2 and TRBJ2-1; 10 bases match TRBD1. Germline V CDR1 and CDR2: SNHLY, FYNNEI. The CDR3 totals 16 residues. Trimming took 3 bases from V and 7 from J; bases not matched to a gene: 9.

This clone was picked up one time. This chain links TRBV4-2 with TRBJ2-7; 10 nucleotides agree with TRBD2. V was pared by 3 bases and J by 3 bases, with 5 bases of the junction left unmatched. The CDR3 contains 15 residues. The germline CDR1 and CDR2 sequences are LGHNA and YNFKEQ. The CDR3 loop is CASSQGLANNYEQYF. The CDR3 DNA sequence: TGTGCCAGCAGCCAGGGACTAGCGAATAACTACGAGCAGTACTTC.

This clone was seen more than once but under ten times. Mismatch with germline at one junction end may stem from a read error. The chain recombines TRBV4-2 with TRBJ2-2; D is ambiguous. This CDR3 comprises 13 residues. Germline values: CDR1 LGHNA, CDR2 YNFKEQ. CDR3 in amino acids: CASSQVNSGELFF. As DNA, the CDR3 is TGTGCCAGCAGCCAAGTTAACAGCGGGGAGCTGTTTTTT.

The genes are TRBV9 and TRBJ2-5; D remains unclear. Germline values: CDR1 SGDLS, CDR2 YYNGEE. Trimming stripped 3 bases from V and 5 bases from J, with 5 bases between. The length of the CDR3 is 11 residues. This CDR3 reads CASSDGETQYF. The CDR3 nucleotides read TGTGCCAGCAGCGACGGGGAGACCCAGTACTTC.

The chain couples TRBV27 to TRBJ2-3; 8 nucleotides match TRBD2. This CDR3 comprises 16 residues. With 6 bases clipped from V and 3 bases from J, the junction kept 11 bases outside the gene matches. In germline, CDR1 is MNHEY, CDR2 SMNVEV (reference sequence). CDR3 in DNA: TGTGCCAGCAGACTCGTCCCGGGACTAGTGACAGATACGCAGTATTTT. Amino acids: CASRLVPGLVTDTQYF.

There are a few counts of this clone. This chain connects TRBV6-5 to TRBJ1-2; D is unresolved. The germline V and J ends were trimmed by 4 bases and 4 bases, with 7 bases remaining between them. This CDR3 has 12 residues. The germline V gene encodes CDR1 MNHEY and CDR2 SVGAGI. In DNA, the CDR3 is TGTGCCAGCAGTTCTTGGAGCTATGGCTACACCTTC. This sequence encodes CASSSWSYGYTF.

This clone was seen a handful of times. The chain combines TRBV4-3 with TRBJ2-2; D is perhaps TRBD2 (6 bases). Looked up from germline, CDR1 is LGHNA and CDR2 is YSLEER. The CDR3 is 13 residues long. The V end lost 5 bases, the J end lost 5 bases, and 9 bases lay between the germline ends. CDR3 residues: CASSLLATGELFF. CDR3 sequence (DNA): TGCGCCAGCAGCTTACTAGCAACCGGGGAGCTGTTTTTT.

V usage is TRBV6-1 and J usage is TRBJ1-5, with 8 nucleotides matching TRBD1. V lost 6 bases and J lost 4; bases outside the gene matches: 8. Per the germline V gene, CDR1 is MNHNS and CDR2 is SASEGT. The CDR3 covers 15 residues. CDR3 bases: TGTGCCAGCAGCCCAGGACAGGGTAGGAATCAGCCCCAGCATTTT. As protein: CASSPGQGRNQPQHF.

The gene calls are TRBV5-1 and TRBJ1-1; 12 nucleotides line up with TRBD1. Germline V gene lookup returns CDR1 SGHRS and CDR2 YFSETQ. V was pared by 0 bases and J by 4 bases, with 4 bases of the junction left unmatched. This CDR3 region has 16 residues. The CDR3 protein is CASSLAGQGAGTEAFF. In DNA, the CDR3 is TGCGCCAGCAGCTTGGCGGGACAGGGGGCTGGCACTGAAGCTTTCTTT.

As for this clone: A far larger clone is one base from this, pointing to a likely read error. The chain has TRBV13 and TRBJ2-5, with 8 bases matching TRBD1. With the DNA end fitting TRBJ2-7 better, the J assignment may be wrong. The CDR3 totals 13 residues. Germline V gene sequence: CDR1 PRHDT, CDR2 FYEKMQ (reference sequence). The chain's CDR3 is CASSPGQAYEQYF. CDR3 nucleotides: TGTGCCAGCAGCCCGGGACAGGCCTACGAGCAGTACTTC.